This is a list of T cell receptor beta chains from one sample in a study of cytomegalovirus exposure and HLA in healthy donors. The method was immunoSEQ multiplex PCR; TCRdb's version includes in-frame clones alone and lacks a portion of them. The profile covers roughly 260,000 clones, with approximately 85% appearing a single time and 2% to 2.5% taken by the ten largest. The sample consisted of PBMCs. These receptors were collected from a woman between 35 and 50 years old in good health and CMV-seropositive. Both conserved end residues are part of each CDR3. Each record gives: clone size, D gene, V gene, J gene, CDR3 DNA, CDR3 protein. The D gene is left open where the match is weak. Size is omitted from some rows. Given values are once, few, many or a class for expanded clones.

.	.	TRBV2	TRBJ1-2	TGTGCCAGCAGGATCCAGGGGAACTATGGCTACACCTTC	CASRIQGNYGYTF
once	TRBD1	TRBV11-3	TRBJ2-3	TGTGCCAGCAGCACTCGACAGGGGTCAATGGATACGCAGTATTTT	CASSTRQGSMDTQYF
.	.	TRBV9	TRBJ2-5	TGTGCCAGCAGCGTAGGGCCCGGGGGGACCCAGTACTTC	CASSVGPGGTQYF
.	TRBD1	TRBV6-6	TRBJ1-1	TGTGCCAGCAGTTCCAGGGGGCTAAGGGGGAACACTGAAGCTTTCTTT	CASSSRGLRGNTEAFF
.	TRBD2	TRBV6-1	TRBJ2-3	TGTGCCAGCAGTGAATATAGCGGGAGGGCTGCAGATACGCAGTATTTT	CASSEYSGRAADTQYF
.	.	TRBV9	TRBJ2-1	TGTGCCAGCAGCGTAGTTCTTGGAGGTGAGCAGTTCTTC	CASSVVLGGEQFF
.	TRBD1	TRBV14	TRBJ2-5	TGTGCCAGCAGCCAATTAAGGGGGCTTCAGGAGACCCAGTACTTC	CASSQLRGLQETQYF
.	.	TRBV29-1	TRBJ1-2	TGCAGCGTTGAAGGGCCTTATGGCTACACCTTC	CSVEGPYGYTF
.	.	TRBV25-1	TRBJ2-5	TGTGCCAGCGGGGGGGGCGCCCACGGGACCCAGTACTTC	CASGGGAHGTQYF
.	TRBD2	TRBV27	TRBJ2-3	TGTGCCAGCAGTTTATCTCGGACTAGCCGTGATACGCAGTATTTT	CASSLSRTSRDTQYF
.	.	TRBV6-5	TRBJ1-1	TGTGCCAGCAGTCCCCCGAGGAACACTGAAGCTTTCTTT	CASSPPRNTEAFF
once	.	TRBV7-9	TRBJ2-7	TGTGCCAGCAGTCGAGCTCCCTACGAGCAGTACTTC	CASSRAPYEQYF
.	TRBD2	TRBV2	TRBJ2-1	TGTGCCAGCACCTTAGCGGGAGTCAATGAGCAGTTCTTC	CASTLAGVNEQFF
.	TRBD2	TRBV19	TRBJ2-2	TGTGCCAGTAGTATATTTAGCGGGACCGACACCGGGGAGCTGTTTTTT	CASSIFSGTDTGELFF
once	TRBD1	TRBV28	TRBJ1-5	TGTGCCAGCAGTATAGACAGGGGACATCAGCCCCAGCATTTT	CASSIDRGHQPQHF
.	TRBD1	TRBV10-3	TRBJ1-6	TGTGCCCACACCGACAGGGTTAATTCACCCCTCCACTTT	CAHTDRVNSPLHF
.	TRBD2	TRBV7-8	TRBJ2-3	TGTGCCAGCCTCTTTGGGACTAGCGGAGGCACAGATACGCAGTATTTT	CASLFGTSGGTDTQYF
.	.	TRBV29-1	TRBJ1-2	TGCAGCGCACAGACAGAAAACTATGGCTACACCTTC	CSAQTENYGYTF
few	TRBD2	TRBV2	TRBJ2-3	TGTGCCAGCAGTGCCAAAGGGACTAGCGGGAGGAGAACAGATACGCAGTATTTT	CASSAKGTSGRRTDTQYF
.	.	TRBV2	TRBJ1-6	TGTGCCAGCAGTCTAAGACCGGGACACTTAATTTCCTATAATTCACCCCTCCACTTT	CASSLRPGHLISYNSPLHF
.	.	TRBV27	TRBJ2-5	TGTGCCAGCAGTCCCCTAGACGTTAGGGAGACCCAGTACTTC	CASSPLDVRETQYF
.	.	TRBV6-6	TRBJ2-2	TGTGCCAGCAGTCCGATGAAGGGGACCGGGGAGCTGTTTTTT	CASSPMKGTGELFF
once	.	TRBV28	TRBJ1-5	TGTGCCAGCAGTTTATTCACTGGGGCTAGCAATCAGCCCCAGCATTTT	CASSLFTGASNQPQHF
.	.	TRBV7-2	TRBJ2-2	TGTGCCAGCATAGAGGAATTGGGGGGCGGGGAGCTGTTTTTT	CASIEELGGGELFF
.	TRBD2	TRBV19	TRBJ2-3	TGTGCCAGTAGCGTTGGCGGGAGGCTTAGCACAGATACGCAGTATTTT	CASSVGGRLSTDTQYF
.	.	TRBV28	TRBJ1-6	TGTGCCAGCAGCCATGGGGGGGCGACGGCCTATAATTCACCCCTCCACTTT	CASSHGGATAYNSPLHF
once	.	TRBV14	TRBJ2-7	TGTGCCAGCAGCCTTACCTACGAGCAGTACTTC	CASSLTYEQYF
once	TRBD1	TRBV2	TRBJ1-6	TGTGCCAGCACTCCTGACAGGGCACCCCTCCACTTT	CASTPDRAPLHF
.	.	TRBV18	TRBJ1-1	TGTGCCAGCTCACCATCTTCCCCAGGGTGGGACACTGAAGCTTTCTTT	CASSPSSPGWDTEAFF
.	.	TRBV29-1	TRBJ2-1	TGCAGCGTTGAAGCCGCGGGGAAAACCTACAATGAGCAGTTCTTC	CSVEAAGKTYNEQFF
.	.	TRBV7-9	TRBJ1-6	TGTGCCAGCAGCGATCGGGAGTATAATTCACCCCTCCACTTT	CASSDREYNSPLHF
.	TRBD1	TRBV28	TRBJ1-2	TGTGCCAGCAGTTTACCGGGACAGGGGGCATTAGATGGCTACACCTTC	CASSLPGQGALDGYTF
few	.	TRBV9	TRBJ1-2	TGTGCCAGCAGCCTGGGAGGCGGGACCTCAGTGGGCTATGGCTACACCTTC	CASSLGGGTSVGYGYTF
.	TRBD2	TRBV13	TRBJ2-1	TGTGCCAGCAGCCCGGGACTAGCGGGAGGGCCTGTCGACGATGAGCAGTTCTTC	CASSPGLAGGPVDDEQFF
.	.	TRBV9	TRBJ1-2	TGTGCCAGCAGCGTAGGAACAGGACCTAACTATGGCTACACCTTC	CASSVGTGPNYGYTF
.	.	TRBV7-2	TRBJ2-2	TGTGCCAGCAGCTTAGCGAGGAGTCCCGGGGAGCTGTTTTTT	CASSLARSPGELFF
.	TRBD1	TRBV5-1	TRBJ2-7	TGCGCCAGCAGCCCGAGCAGTGACAGGGGTTCCTACGAGCAGTACTTC	CASSPSSDRGSYEQYF
.	.	TRBV7-2	TRBJ1-1	TGTGCCAGCAGCCTTTTACAGGGGAACACTGAAGCTTTCTTT	CASSLLQGNTEAFF
.	.	TRBV30	TRBJ2-2	TGTGCCTGGAGTGGGGGCCGACGGGTGGACACCGGGGAGCTGTTTTTT	CAWSGGRRVDTGELFF
once	.	TRBV6-5	TRBJ2-7	TGTGCCAGCAGCACTGACTCCATTCACTACGAGCAGTACTTC	CASSTDSIHYEQYF
.	.	TRBV18	TRBJ1-4	TGTGCCAGCTCACCGGACAAAGCGGAAAAACTGTTTTTT	CASSPDKAEKLFF
.	.	TRBV5-1	TRBJ2-7	TGCGCCAGCAGCCTCGGGCTAGGGGACTACGAGCAGTACTTC	CASSLGLGDYEQYF
.	.	TRBV7-8	TRBJ1-1	TGTGCCAGCAGCTTAACAATAATGAACACTGAAGCTTTCTTT	CASSLTIMNTEAFF
few	.	TRBV18	TRBJ2-7	TGTGCCAGCTCCAGGGGGGGACAGGACGAGCAGTACTTC	CASSRGGQDEQYF
.	.	TRBV27	TRBJ2-2	TGTGCCTGCCAGGGGCCGGGTCCCGGGGAGCTGTTTTTT	CACQGPGPGELFF
.	.	TRBV28	TRBJ1-2	TGTGCCAGCGGTACAGGGTTTGGCTACACCTTC	CASGTGFGYTF
.	TRBD1	TRBV19	TRBJ2-7	TGTGCCAGTATGGGGACAGGGCGAACCTACGAGCAGTACTTC	CASMGTGRTYEQYF